A single sample gave rise to the 26 T cell receptor beta chains below, sequenced in a study of T cell changes during pregnancy in multiple sclerosis. Here immunoSEQ multiplex PCR was the method, and the copy in TCRdb shows in-frame clones only, minus some. The sample holds just under 20,000 clones, 80% to 90% seen once. The sample was CD8+ T cells from peripheral blood mononuclear cells, taken in the second trimester of pregnancy. These receptors all come from a female donor in good health, enrolled as a control in a pregnancy study.

This clone was detected once. The chain has TRBV27 and TRBJ1-1, with D unclear. CDR3 length equals 14 residues. Germline V gene sequence: CDR1 MNHEY, CDR2 SMNVEV (reference sequence). The V end was cut by 3 bases, the J end by 1 base, with 9 bases between. CDR3 sequence (DNA): TGTGCCAGCAGTTTTGACAAATCGAACACTGAAGCTTTCTTT. Amino acids: CASSFDKSNTEAFF.

This chain joins TRBV9 and TRBJ2-3; 11 bases fit TRBD2. Unmatched junction bases numbered 7, after V lost 3 bases and J lost 4 bases. Germline V lookup: CDR1 SGDLS, CDR2 YYNGEE. The CDR3 is made up of 16 amino acids. CDR3 protein: CASSAGLAAASDTQYF. CDR3 nucleotide sequence: TGTGCCAGCAGCGCGGGACTAGCGGCCGCCTCAGATACGCAGTATTTT.

In DNA, the CDR3 is TGTGCCAGCAGCTCTGGACAGGTCCGATTCCACGAGCAGTACTTC. Protein: CASSSGQVRFHEQYF. This chain joins TRBV6-5 and TRBJ2-7; 7 positions agree with TRBD1. V shed 6 bases and J 5 bases; nucleotides not matched to a gene: 13. The CDR3 sequence is 15 residues long. The germline V gene encodes CDR1 MNHEY and CDR2 SVGAGI.

The rearrangement uses TRBV27 and TRBJ2-2; D might be TRBD2 (5 bases). The CDR3 has 17 amino acids. The V gene lost 0 bases and the J gene lost 1 base, with 12 bases spanning the gap. From germline, CDR1 is MNHEY and CDR2 SMNVEV (reference sequence). CDR3 nucleotides: TGTGCCAGCAGTTTATCGGTCGGGGTGTTGAACACCGGGGAGCTGTTTTTT. Residues: CASSLSVGVLNTGELFF.

This clone appeared a few times. This chain uses TRBV7-3 with TRBJ2-2; weak D call: TRBD1 (6 bases). Germline CDR1 is SGHTA and CDR2 is FQGTGA. CDR3 size: 14 residues. Trimming took 6 bases from V and 3 from J, leaving 11 bases between them. CDR3 amino acids: CASRLGAYTGELFF. DNA for the CDR3: TGTGCCAGCAGGTTGGGGGCCTACACCGGGGAGCTGTTTTTT.

The chain joins TRBV28 to TRBJ2-3; maybe TRBD1 (5 bases). Germline-derived CDR1 and CDR2 are MDHEN and SYDVKM. The length of the CDR3 is 17 residues. V was trimmed by 1 base and J by 3 bases, leaving 17 bases between them. For the CDR3, the DNA is TGTGCCAGCAGTTTATTTCCCAGGGTCCCAAGTACAGATACGCAGTATTTT. Translated: CASSLFPRVPSTDTQYF.

The chain joins TRBV28 to TRBJ1-3; 11 nucleotides line up with TRBD1. The CDR3 runs 16 residues. The trim removed 2 bases at V and 2 bases at J, leaving 2 bases unmatched. Germline CDR1 MDHEN, CDR2 SYDVKM. The CDR3 loop is CASSLGGQGAGNTIYF. In DNA, the CDR3 is TGTGCCAGCAGTTTAGGGGGACAGGGGGCTGGAAACACCATATATTTT.

Only a few counts were recorded for this clone. The rearrangement links TRBV6-4 to TRBJ2-2, with 7 bases that match TRBD2. The ends lost 6 bases at V and 6 bases at J; junction bases unmatched: 7. CDR1 MRHNA and CDR2 SNTAGT come from the germline V gene. The CDR3 runs to 14 residues. The DNA of the CDR3 is TGTGCCAGCAGCGGTACTAGCGCGTCCGGGGAGCTGTTTTTT. Amino acid sequence: CASSGTSASGELFF.

The CDR3 DNA is TGTGCCAGCAGTTTATTGGCTAGCGGGTCCTCAGATACGCAGTATTTT. Its protein is CASSLLASGSSDTQYF. The rearrangement uses TRBV27 and TRBJ2-3; 8 bases are shared with TRBD2. CDR3 size: 16 residues. The ends lost 1 base at V and 4 bases at J; junction bases unmatched: 7. Germline CDR1 reads MNHEY; CDR2 reads SMNVEV (reference sequence).

The chain uses TRBV19 and TRBJ2-2; weak D call: TRBD2 (5 bases). Germline loops: CDR1 LNHDA, CDR2 SQIVND (reference sequence). The CDR3 is 14 amino acids. Trimming shortened V by 5 bases and J by 1 base, and 8 bases separated the two germline ends. In nucleotides, the CDR3 is TGTGCCAGTAGTTTTGGACTGAACACCGGGGAGCTGTTTTTT. The encoded protein is CASSFGLNTGELFF.

Regarding this clone: This sample also contains other DNA sequences that code for the same CDR3. The chain links TRBV28 to TRBJ1-5; possible D gene TRBD1, 6 bases. The V end was cut by 2 bases, the J end by 6 bases, with 14 bases between. Germline values: CDR1 MDHEN, CDR2 SYDVKM. CDR3 length: 15 residues. CDR3 coding DNA: TGTGCCAGCAGTTTAGGGCAGGGGTATCGTCAGCCCCAGCATTTT. Encoded protein: CASSLGQGYRQPQHF. The variable domain in full, completed from reference TRBV28 and TRBJ1-5, reads DVKVTQSSRYLVKRTGEKVFLECVQDMDHENMFWYRQDPGLGLRLIYFSYDVKMKEKGDIPEGYSVSREKKERFSLILESASTNQTSMYLCASSLGQGYRQPQHFGDGTRLSIL.

V is TRBV6-5 and J is TRBJ2-1; D possibly corresponds to TRBD1 (6 bases). The CDR3 extends over 12 amino acids. The germline V and J ends were trimmed by 6 bases and 9 bases, with 12 bases remaining between them. The germline V gene has CDR1 MNHEY and CDR2 SVGAGI. The CDR3 nucleotides read TGTGCCAGCAGCCTTCTAGGGGGTGAGCAGTTCTTC. Residues: CASSLLGGEQFF.

V gene TRBV15 combines with J gene TRBJ1-2, with unresolved D. Deletions cut 6 bases from V and 8 bases from J, with 16 bases between. The CDR3 is made up of 13 amino acids. Germline V CDR1 and CDR2: LNHNV, YYDKDF (reference sequence). Here the CDR3 DNA reads TGTGCCACCAGTGAAACAATATCGAGGGGCTACACCTTC. It encodes CATSETISRGYTF.

The chain employs TRBV11-2 and TRBJ1-1; TRBD1 might be the D (5 bases). The V end was cut by 5 bases, the J end by 4 bases, with 17 bases between. There are 15 residues in the CDR3. Germline V lookup: CDR1 SGHAT, CDR2 FQNNGV. CDR3 protein: CASSARTIRTTEAFF. The CDR3 coding sequence is TGTGCCAGCAGCGCCCGGACAATCAGGACCACTGAAGCTTTCTTT.

This clone is a singleton in its sample. V is TRBV25-1 and J is TRBJ1-2; D is undetermined. Looked up from germline, CDR1 is MGHDK and CDR2 is SYGVNS. V was trimmed by 7 bases and J by 0 bases, leaving 12 bases between them. This CDR3 comprises 14 residues. Here the CDR3 reads CASTLSGANYGYTF. The CDR3 DNA sequence: TGTGCCAGCACCCTCTCGGGAGCTAACTATGGCTACACCTTC.

The rearrangement links TRBV6-5 to TRBJ2-3; D might be TRBD2 (6 bases). The ends were cut back, 0 bases at V and 0 bases at J, with 10 bases in the middle. In germline, CDR1 is MNHEY, CDR2 SVGAGI. The CDR3 sequence is 16 residues long. The CDR3 is CASSYSLASSTDTQYF. The DNA of the CDR3 is TGTGCCAGCAGTTACTCCCTAGCGTCTAGCACAGATACGCAGTATTTT.

This rearrangement joins TRBV7-9 to TRBJ2-1, with TRBD2 matching over 7 bases. V was clipped by 6 bases and J by 9 bases; unmatched bases: 11. Germline CDR1 SEHNR, CDR2 FQNEAQ (reference sequence). The CDR3 totals 14 residues. Here the CDR3 reads CASRDLLAPIEQFF. In nucleotides, the CDR3 is TGTGCCAGCAGAGACCTACTAGCGCCCATTGAGCAGTTCTTC.

The chain links TRBV27 to TRBJ2-1; 8 bases align to TRBD2. Germline V gene lookup returns CDR1 MNHEY and CDR2 SMNVEV (reference sequence). This CDR3 region has 16 residues. V gave up 1 base and J gave up 9 bases; unmatched junction bases: 11. CDR3 residues: CASSLYSSGSTVEQFF. The CDR3 nucleotides read TGTGCCAGCAGTTTATATTCAAGCGGGAGTACCGTTGAGCAGTTCTTC.

The chain is built from TRBV5-6 and TRBJ2-7; D is uncertain. V lost 0 bases and J lost 0, with 10 bases in between. Germline lookup yields CDR1 SGHDT and CDR2 YYEEEE. This CDR3 has 15 amino acids. The CDR3 loop reads CASSLAGISSYEQYF. CDR3 nucleotide sequence: TGTGCCAGCAGCTTGGCAGGCATAAGCTCCTACGAGCAGTACTTC. The full variable domain, completed using reference TRBV5-6 and TRBJ2-7, is DAGVTQSPTHLIKTRGQQVTLRCSPKSGHDTVSWYQQALGQGPQFIFQYYEEEERQRGNFPDRFSGHQFPNYSSELNVNALLLGDSALYLCASSLAGISSYEQYFGPGTRLTVT.

This chain connects TRBV27 to TRBJ2-7; no reliable D call. V lost 3 bases, J lost 0 bases, and 12 bases lay in between. The CDR3 sequence is 15 residues long. Germline V lookup: CDR1 MNHEY, CDR2 SMNVEV (reference sequence). CDR3 amino acids: CASSFESGGSYEQYF. The CDR3 region has the DNA TGTGCCAGCAGTTTTGAGTCTGGCGGCTCCTACGAGCAGTACTTC.

This clone was picked up a small number of times. V and J are TRBV28 and TRBJ1-6; D remains ambiguous. CDR3 size: 16 residues. V was pared by 2 bases and J by 5 bases, with 13 bases between. Per the germline V gene, CDR1 is MDHEN and CDR2 is SYDVKM. This CDR3 reads CASSLRVDGDNSPLHF. As DNA, the CDR3 is TGTGCCAGCAGTTTAAGGGTCGACGGGGATAATTCACCCCTCCACTTT.

The rearrangement uses TRBV13 and TRBJ2-4; 12 bases fit TRBD2. With 4 bases clipped from V and 9 bases from J, the junction kept 13 bases outside the gene matches. Germline CDR1 PRHDT, CDR2 FYEKMQ (reference sequence). CDR3 size: 17 residues. The CDR3: CASSSRLAGGPAGIQYF. CDR3 in DNA: TGTGCCAGCAGCTCCCGGCTAGCGGGAGGGCCGGCGGGCATTCAGTACTTC.

The rearrangement links TRBV6-1 to TRBJ2-2; 10 bases align to TRBD2. This CDR3 spans 17 amino acids. Germline lookup yields CDR1 MNHNS and CDR2 SASEGT. J lost 1 base, V lost 2 bases, and 4 bases had no gene match. Here the CDR3 DNA reads TGTGCCAGCAGTGAAATAGCGGGGGGAATGAACACCGGGGAGCTGTTTTTT. This translates into CASSEIAGGMNTGELFF.

The chain has TRBV6-1 and TRBJ2-1, with no clear D. This CDR3 spans 17 amino acids. V lost 0 bases, J lost 7 bases, and 19 bases lay in between. The germline V gene has CDR1 MNHNS and CDR2 SASEGT. For the CDR3, the DNA is TGTGCCAGCAGTGAAGCGGTCCTCCTCCTTCTCAGGAATGAGCAGTTCTTC. The encoded protein is CASSEAVLLLLRNEQFF.

As regards this clone: One end of the junction varies from germline; a read error may be responsible. The chain couples TRBV7-7 to TRBJ2-5, with D perhaps TRBD1 (6 bases). The CDR3 consists of 17 residues. Germline loops: CDR1 SSHAT, CDR2 FNYEAQ (reference sequence). The CDR3 sequence: CASSLVQGTGNAETQYF. Here the CDR3 DNA reads TGTGCTAGCAGCTTAGTTCAGGGGACGGGAAATGCCGAGACCCAGTACTTC. The full variable domain, rest sourced from reference TRBV7-7 and TRBJ2-5, is GAGVSQSPRYKVTKRGQDVTLRCDPISSHATLYWYQQALGQGPEFLTYFNYEAQPDKSGLPSDRFSAERPEGSISTLTIQRTEQRDSAMYRCASSLVQGTGNAETQYFGPGTRLLVL.

The rearrangement uses TRBV29-1 and TRBJ2-7; the match to TRBD2 covers 9 bases. V shed 3 bases, J shed 2 bases, and the junction held 5 bases outside the gene matches. The germline gives CDR1 SQVTM, CDR2 ANQGSEA. CDR3 length equals 14 residues. The CDR3 is CSVDQRGEPYEQYF. In DNA, the CDR3 is TGCAGCGTTGACCAGCGGGGGGAACCCTACGAGCAGTACTTC.